These T cell receptor beta chains were read from a single sample in a study of T cell responses to AZD1222 COVID-19 vaccine. The table came from immunoSEQ multiplex PCR; TCRdb's copy has only in-frame clones and leaves some out. The table includes around 130,000 clones, about 89% detected once. The source material was peripheral blood, sampled on day 0 of AZD1222 vaccination. These receptors came from an adult in good health. Both conserved end residues are part of each CDR3. Each record gives: CDR3 DNA, CDR3 protein, J gene, D gene, V gene, clone size. The D gene is left open where the match is weak. Not all rows give a size; the values are once, few, many and, for expanded clones, a class.

CDR3 DNA: TGTGCCAGCAGCTTAGTAGGAACTGAAGCTTTCTTT
CDR3 protein: CASSLVGTEAFF
J gene: TRBJ1-1
D gene: NA
V gene: TRBV11-2
clone size: NA

CDR3 DNA: TGTGCCATCAGTGGGACAGGGTACTCTGGAAACACCATATATTTT
CDR3 protein: CAISGTGYSGNTIYF
J gene: TRBJ1-3
D gene: TRBD1
V gene: TRBV10-3
clone size: NA

CDR3 DNA: TGTGCCAGCAGTGAAACCCCCGGGAGGAATTCACCCCTCCACTTT
CDR3 protein: CASSETPGRNSPLHF
J gene: TRBJ1-6
D gene: NA
V gene: TRBV6-1
clone size: NA

CDR3 DNA: TGCGCCAGCAGCCTACCTACGGGACAGGGGACCTACGAGCAGTACTTC
CDR3 protein: CASSLPTGQGTYEQYF
J gene: TRBJ2-7
D gene: TRBD1
V gene: TRBV5-1
clone size: NA

CDR3 DNA: TGTGCCAGCAGCCCCCCGGGGTCACCCCTCCACTTT
CDR3 protein: CASSPPGSPLHF
J gene: TRBJ1-6
D gene: NA
V gene: TRBV9
clone size: once

CDR3 DNA: TGTGCCAGCAGCAGCCGACTGGGGTACGAGCAGTACTTC
CDR3 protein: CASSSRLGYEQYF
J gene: TRBJ2-7
D gene: NA
V gene: TRBV7-8
clone size: NA

CDR3 DNA: TGTGCCACCAGTGATTCACCTAGCGGGAGGGTCAATGAGCAGTTCTTC
CDR3 protein: CATSDSPSGRVNEQFF
J gene: TRBJ2-1
D gene: TRBD2
V gene: TRBV24-1
clone size: NA

CDR3 DNA: TGTGCCTGGAGACTCCCCTCCGGAGATACCGAAAAACTGTTTTTT
CDR3 protein: CAWRLPSGDTEKLFF
J gene: TRBJ1-4
D gene: NA
V gene: TRBV30
clone size: NA

CDR3 DNA: TGTGCCAGTAGTAGGACAGGCCCCTACGAGCAGTACTTC
CDR3 protein: CASSRTGPYEQYF
J gene: TRBJ2-7
D gene: TRBD1
V gene: TRBV19
clone size: NA

CDR3 DNA: TGTGCCAGCTCACTCACGGGGGGGACAGGACAAGAGACCCAGTACTTC
CDR3 protein: CASSLTGGTGQETQYF
J gene: TRBJ2-5
D gene: NA
V gene: TRBV18
clone size: NA

CDR3 DNA: TGTGCCAGAGGGACAGGAAACAACTATGGCTACACCTTC
CDR3 protein: CARGTGNNYGYTF
J gene: TRBJ1-2
D gene: TRBD1
V gene: TRBV2
clone size: NA

CDR3 DNA: TGCGCCAGCAGCATGGACGGGGAGAACACTGAAGCTTTCTTT
CDR3 protein: CASSMDGENTEAFF
J gene: TRBJ1-1
D gene: NA
V gene: TRBV5-1
clone size: once

CDR3 DNA: TGTGCCAGCAGCAGAGAAGGGTTAGCGGGAGAAGGAGAGACCCAGTACTTC
CDR3 protein: CASSREGLAGEGETQYF
J gene: TRBJ2-5
D gene: TRBD2
V gene: TRBV7-3
clone size: NA

CDR3 DNA: TGTGCCAGCAGCTTCTTGGACAGGGCGAACACCGGGGAGCTGTTTTTT
CDR3 protein: CASSFLDRANTGELFF
J gene: TRBJ2-2
D gene: TRBD1
V gene: TRBV5-6
clone size: NA

CDR3 DNA: TGTGCCAGCAGTTACGGCCAGCAAGAGACCCAGTACTTC
CDR3 protein: CASSYGQQETQYF
J gene: TRBJ2-5
D gene: NA
V gene: TRBV6-5
clone size: NA

CDR3 DNA: TGTGCCAGCAGCGTAGGTATAGGGGATTCTGAAGCTTTCTTT
CDR3 protein: CASSVGIGDSEAFF
J gene: TRBJ1-1
D gene: NA
V gene: TRBV9
clone size: NA

CDR3 DNA: TGTGCCAGCAGATCGAGGGGACGGGGTTCACCCCTCCACTTT
CDR3 protein: CASRSRGRGSPLHF
J gene: TRBJ1-6
D gene: NA
V gene: TRBV27
clone size: NA

CDR3 DNA: TGTGCCAGCAGGGCCAGGGACAGGGCTAATTCACCCCTCCACTTT
CDR3 protein: CASRARDRANSPLHF
J gene: TRBJ1-6
D gene: TRBD1
V gene: TRBV27
clone size: once

CDR3 DNA: TGTGCCACACGAAAGGGGACAGGGGGCGCAGATACGCAGTATTTT
CDR3 protein: CATRKGTGGADTQYF
J gene: TRBJ2-3
D gene: TRBD1
V gene: TRBV19
clone size: NA

CDR3 DNA: TGTGCCAGCTCACCCCGGACAGGGAACCCCTACGAGCAGTACTTC
CDR3 protein: CASSPRTGNPYEQYF
J gene: TRBJ2-7
D gene: TRBD1
V gene: TRBV18
clone size: NA

CDR3 DNA: TGTGCCAGCAGTCGACCCGGGACGACCGGAAACACCATATATTTT
CDR3 protein: CASSRPGTTGNTIYF
J gene: TRBJ1-3
D gene: NA
V gene: TRBV6-5
clone size: NA

CDR3 DNA: TGTGCCAGCAGCACCGGGACAGGGAACACCGGGGAGCTGTTTTTT
CDR3 protein: CASSTGTGNTGELFF
J gene: TRBJ2-2
D gene: TRBD1
V gene: TRBV6-4
clone size: once

CDR3 DNA: TGTGCCAGTAGTATAAGGGGGGAACCCCATAGCAATCAGCCCCAGCATTTT
CDR3 protein: CASSIRGEPHSNQPQHF
J gene: TRBJ1-5
D gene: NA
V gene: TRBV19
clone size: NA

CDR3 DNA: TGTGCCAGCAGCTTAGTCCCGGTAATACAGGGTCAGCCCCAGCATTTT
CDR3 protein: CASSLVPVIQGQPQHF
J gene: TRBJ1-5
D gene: NA
V gene: TRBV11-2
clone size: NA

CDR3 DNA: TGTGCCACCAGTGACCAGGGGAGTTTGAAACTGTTTTTT
CDR3 protein: CATSDQGSLKLFF
J gene: TRBJ1-4
D gene: NA
V gene: TRBV24-1
clone size: NA

CDR3 DNA: TGTGCCAGTAGTATTGTAGGGTCGGATGAAAAACTGTTTTTT
CDR3 protein: CASSIVGSDEKLFF
J gene: TRBJ1-4
D gene: NA
V gene: TRBV19
clone size: NA

CDR3 DNA: TGTGCCAGTACTCAGGGGAGGCCCAATCAGCCCCAGCATTTT
CDR3 protein: CASTQGRPNQPQHF
J gene: TRBJ1-5
D gene: NA
V gene: TRBV19
clone size: NA

CDR3 DNA: TGTGCCAGCAGCTTCCTTGGCCGAGACAATGAGCAGTTCTTC
CDR3 protein: CASSFLGRDNEQFF
J gene: TRBJ2-1
D gene: NA
V gene: TRBV5-8
clone size: NA

CDR3 DNA: TGTGCCAGTAGTATCCCGGCCAAGGGGGAAAAACTGTTTTTT
CDR3 protein: CASSIPAKGEKLFF
J gene: TRBJ1-4
D gene: NA
V gene: TRBV19
clone size: NA

CDR3 DNA: TGTGCCAGCAGCCTCCGTCTAGGGACTGGAAACACCATATATTTT
CDR3 protein: CASSLRLGTGNTIYF
J gene: TRBJ1-3
D gene: NA
V gene: TRBV3-1/TRBV3-2
clone size: few

CDR3 DNA: TGTGCCAGCAGTTGGGGGGGGTCCGACGAGACCCAGTACTTC
CDR3 protein: CASSWGGSDETQYF
J gene: TRBJ2-5
D gene: TRBD2
V gene: TRBV6-2/TRBV6-3
clone size: NA

CDR3 DNA: TGTGCCAGCAGTGCTGGAAACACCATATATTTT
CDR3 protein: CASSAGNTIYF
J gene: TRBJ1-3
D gene: NA
V gene: TRBV27
clone size: NA

CDR3 DNA: TGTGCCAGCAGTTTTATGGGTGGGACAGGGTATCGTGAGCAGTTCTTC
CDR3 protein: CASSFMGGTGYREQFF
J gene: TRBJ2-1
D gene: TRBD1
V gene: TRBV27
clone size: NA

CDR3 DNA: TGTGCCAGAAGCTGGTACCCTGGATGGGAGACCCAGTACTTC
CDR3 protein: CARSWYPGWETQYF
J gene: TRBJ2-5
D gene: NA
V gene: TRBV5-3
clone size: NA

CDR3 DNA: TGTGCCAGCAGCTTACTCACAGTGATGAACACTGAAGCTTTCTTT
CDR3 protein: CASSLLTVMNTEAFF
J gene: TRBJ1-1
D gene: NA
V gene: TRBV7-8
clone size: NA

CDR3 DNA: TGTGCCAGCACCCCCCTGGGAGGAAACACCATATATTTT
CDR3 protein: CASTPLGGNTIYF
J gene: TRBJ1-3
D gene: NA
V gene: TRBV12-3/TRBV12-4
clone size: NA

CDR3 DNA: TGCAGCTCCGCGTGGGGAGAAAAACTGTTTTTT
CDR3 protein: CSSAWGEKLFF
J gene: TRBJ1-4
D gene: NA
V gene: TRBV29-1
clone size: NA

CDR3 DNA: TGTGCCAGCAGCTTAGATTACAGAGCCACTGAAGCTTTCTTT
CDR3 protein: CASSLDYRATEAFF
J gene: TRBJ1-1
D gene: NA
V gene: TRBV7-2
clone size: NA

CDR3 DNA: TGCAGCGGCCGAATGGACAACTCCTACGAGCAGTACTTC
CDR3 protein: CSGRMDNSYEQYF
J gene: TRBJ2-7
D gene: NA
V gene: TRBV29-1
clone size: NA

CDR3 DNA: TGTGCCAGCAGTTACTCGGACTCACCGTCACCCCTCCACTTT
CDR3 protein: CASSYSDSPSPLHF
J gene: TRBJ1-6
D gene: NA
V gene: TRBV6-5
clone size: NA

CDR3 DNA: TGTGCCAGCACCACAGGGAATGAGCAGTTCTTC
CDR3 protein: CASTTGNEQFF
J gene: TRBJ2-1
D gene: NA
V gene: TRBV2
clone size: NA

CDR3 DNA: TGCGCCAGCAGCCAAGTAGGACTAGCGGGAGGAACAGATACGCAGTATTTT
CDR3 protein: CASSQVGLAGGTDTQYF
J gene: TRBJ2-3
D gene: TRBD2
V gene: TRBV4-1
clone size: NA

CDR3 DNA: TGTGCCAGCAGCTTAGAACCTTCACGCTATGGCTACACCTTC
CDR3 protein: CASSLEPSRYGYTF
J gene: TRBJ1-2
D gene: NA
V gene: TRBV11-2
clone size: NA

CDR3 DNA: TGTGCCAGCAGCGCCGCCTGGGGGCAAGACGAGCAGTACTTC
CDR3 protein: CASSAAWGQDEQYF
J gene: TRBJ2-7
D gene: NA
V gene: TRBV9
clone size: NA

CDR3 DNA: TGTGCCAGCAGCTTTCCGGGACAGGGGGGCGGCACTGAAGCTTTCTTT
CDR3 protein: CASSFPGQGGGTEAFF
J gene: TRBJ1-1
D gene: TRBD1
V gene: TRBV7-9
clone size: NA

CDR3 DNA: TGCAGCGTTGTTGGTATTGGGGGTCGAAGGGCGGGTGCCAAAAACATTCAGTACTTC
CDR3 protein: CSVVGIGGRRAGAKNIQYF
J gene: TRBJ2-4
D gene: NA
V gene: TRBV29-1
clone size: NA

CDR3 DNA: TGTGCCAGTGGGGCTACCTGGGATCCTAGCAATCAGCCCCAGCATTTT
CDR3 protein: CASGATWDPSNQPQHF
J gene: TRBJ1-5
D gene: NA
V gene: TRBV19
clone size: NA

CDR3 DNA: TGTGCCAGCAGTTCTTATGGCTACACCTTC
CDR3 protein: CASSSYGYTF
J gene: TRBJ1-2
D gene: NA
V gene: TRBV28
clone size: NA

CDR3 DNA: TGTGCCAGCAGCTTAGAGTTCGGGACAATTGAAGCTTTCTTT
CDR3 protein: CASSLEFGTIEAFF
J gene: TRBJ1-1
D gene: NA
V gene: TRBV11-2
clone size: NA

CDR3 DNA: TGTGCCAGCAGTCCCCAGCGACAGGGGACTCGGGAGCAGTACTTC
CDR3 protein: CASSPQRQGTREQYF
J gene: TRBJ2-7
D gene: TRBD1
V gene: TRBV28
clone size: NA

CDR3 DNA: TGTGCCAGCAGACTCCCCCGTCAGGGGGCCGCTGAAGCTTTCTTT
CDR3 protein: CASRLPRQGAAEAFF
J gene: TRBJ1-1
D gene: TRBD1
V gene: TRBV2
clone size: once

CDR3 DNA: TGTGCCAGCAGCCCCATCTGGCGGAACTACAATGAGCAGTTCTTC
CDR3 protein: CASSPIWRNYNEQFF
J gene: TRBJ2-1
D gene: NA
V gene: TRBV11-2
clone size: NA

CDR3 DNA: TGTGCCTGGAGTGTCCGGGGCACTGAAGCTTTCTTT
CDR3 protein: CAWSVRGTEAFF
J gene: TRBJ1-1
D gene: NA
V gene: TRBV30
clone size: NA

CDR3 DNA: TGCGCCAGCAGTGAGATACAGGGATCAGATACGCAGTATTTT
CDR3 protein: CASSEIQGSDTQYF
J gene: TRBJ2-3
D gene: NA
V gene: TRBV10-1
clone size: NA

CDR3 DNA: TGCGCCAGCAGCGTACGGGACGGAAATTCACCCCTCCACTTT
CDR3 protein: CASSVRDGNSPLHF
J gene: TRBJ1-6
D gene: NA
V gene: TRBV5-1
clone size: NA

CDR3 DNA: TGTGCCAGCAGTTACTCGATGGACTATCTGAATACGCAGTATTTT
CDR3 protein: CASSYSMDYLNTQYF
J gene: TRBJ2-3
D gene: NA
V gene: TRBV6-5
clone size: NA

CDR3 DNA: TGTGCCAGCTCACCCAGGACAGGGGACGAAGCTTTCTTT
CDR3 protein: CASSPRTGDEAFF
J gene: TRBJ1-1
D gene: TRBD1
V gene: TRBV18
clone size: once

CDR3 DNA: TGTGCCAGCTCACCTACGCAGGGGGCACAATCTAGTGAGCAGTTCTTC
CDR3 protein: CASSPTQGAQSSEQFF
J gene: TRBJ2-1
D gene: TRBD1
V gene: TRBV18
clone size: NA